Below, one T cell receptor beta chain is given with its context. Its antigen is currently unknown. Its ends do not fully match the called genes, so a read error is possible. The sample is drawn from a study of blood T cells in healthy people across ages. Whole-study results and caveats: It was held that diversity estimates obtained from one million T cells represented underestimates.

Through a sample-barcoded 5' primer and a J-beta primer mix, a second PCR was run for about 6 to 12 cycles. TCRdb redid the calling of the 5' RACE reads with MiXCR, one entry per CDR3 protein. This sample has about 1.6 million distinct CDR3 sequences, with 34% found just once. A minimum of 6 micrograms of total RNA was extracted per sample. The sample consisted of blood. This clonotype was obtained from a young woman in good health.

In DNA form, the CDR3 reads TGTGCCAGCTCACCACCGACTAACTATGGCTGCACCTTC. Its protein product is CASSPPTNYGCTF. The gene calls are TRBV18 and TRBJ1-2, with D hard to call. From germline, CDR1 is KGHSH and CDR2 LQKENI. This CDR3 spans 13 amino acids.